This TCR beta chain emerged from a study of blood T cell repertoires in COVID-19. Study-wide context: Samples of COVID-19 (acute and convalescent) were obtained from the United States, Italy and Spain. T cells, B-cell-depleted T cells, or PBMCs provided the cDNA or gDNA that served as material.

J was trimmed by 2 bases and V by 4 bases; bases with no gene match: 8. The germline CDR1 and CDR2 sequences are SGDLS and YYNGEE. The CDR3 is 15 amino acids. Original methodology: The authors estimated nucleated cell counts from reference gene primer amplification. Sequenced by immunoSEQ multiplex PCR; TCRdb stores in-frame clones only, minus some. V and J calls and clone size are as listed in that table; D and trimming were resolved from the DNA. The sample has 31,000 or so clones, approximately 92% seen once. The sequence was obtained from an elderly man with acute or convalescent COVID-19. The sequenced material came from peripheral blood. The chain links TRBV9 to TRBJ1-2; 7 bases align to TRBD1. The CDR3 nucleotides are TGTGCCAGCAGCCCGCGGGACAGCCTCAACTATGGCTACACCTTC. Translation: CASSPRDSLNYGYTF.